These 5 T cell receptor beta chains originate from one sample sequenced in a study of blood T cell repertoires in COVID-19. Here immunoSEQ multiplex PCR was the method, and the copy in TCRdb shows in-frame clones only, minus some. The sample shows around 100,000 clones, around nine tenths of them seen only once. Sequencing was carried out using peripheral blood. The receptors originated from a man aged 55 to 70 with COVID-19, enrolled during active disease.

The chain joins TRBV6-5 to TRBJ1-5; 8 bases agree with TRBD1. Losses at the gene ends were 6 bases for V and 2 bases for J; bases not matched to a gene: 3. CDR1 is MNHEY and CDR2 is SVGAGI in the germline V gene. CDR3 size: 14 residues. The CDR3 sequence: CASRKQGGNQPQHF. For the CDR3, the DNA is TGTGCCAGCAGGAAACAGGGGGGCAATCAGCCCCAGCATTTT.

For the CDR3, the DNA is TGTGCCAGCACCCTTTTAGGGACAGGGGACGAGCAGTACTTC. Its protein is CASTLLGTGDEQYF. The rearrangement links TRBV2 to TRBJ2-7; TRBD1 aligns across 10 bases. V was pared by 7 bases and J by 5 bases, with 8 bases of the junction left unmatched. CDR1 and CDR2 (germline): SNHLY, FYNNEI. This CDR3 contains 14 residues. Filled out from reference TRBV2 and TRBJ2-7, the complete variable domain reads EPEVTQTPSHQVTQMGQEVILRCVPISNHLYFYWYRQILGQKVEFLVSFYNNEISEKSEIFDDQFSVERPDGSNFTLKIRSTKLEDSAMYFCASTLLGTGDEQYFGPGTRLTVT.

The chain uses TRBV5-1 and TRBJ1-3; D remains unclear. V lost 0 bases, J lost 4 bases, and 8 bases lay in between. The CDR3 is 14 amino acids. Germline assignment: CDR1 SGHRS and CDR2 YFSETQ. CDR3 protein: CASSLVPGGNTIYF. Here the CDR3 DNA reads TGCGCCAGCAGCTTGGTACCGGGGGGAAACACCATATATTTT.

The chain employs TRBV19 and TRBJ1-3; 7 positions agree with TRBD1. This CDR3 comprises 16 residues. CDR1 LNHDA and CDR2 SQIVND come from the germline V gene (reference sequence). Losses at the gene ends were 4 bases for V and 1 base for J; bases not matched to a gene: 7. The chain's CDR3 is CASSTRQGESGNTIYF. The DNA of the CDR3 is TGTGCCAGTAGTACCAGACAGGGAGAGTCTGGAAACACCATATATTTT.

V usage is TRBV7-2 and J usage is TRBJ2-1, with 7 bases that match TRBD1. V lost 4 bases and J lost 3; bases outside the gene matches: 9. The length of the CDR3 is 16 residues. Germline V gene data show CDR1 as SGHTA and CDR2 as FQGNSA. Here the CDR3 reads CASSSYPGTVYNEQFF. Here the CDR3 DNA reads TGTGCCAGCAGCTCCTACCCCGGGACAGTCTACAATGAGCAGTTCTTC. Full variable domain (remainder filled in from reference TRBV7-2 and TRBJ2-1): GAGVSQSPSNKVTEKGKDVELRCDPISGHTALYWYRQSLGQGLEFLIYFQGNSAPDKSGLPSDRFSAERTGGSVSTLTIQRTQQEDSAVYLCASSSYPGTVYNEQFFGPGTRLTVL.